Given below is one T cell receptor (beta chain) in context. Its specificity is not known. Per donor, one heparinised blood draw averaged approximately 120 mL. Sorting with CD45RO/CCR7/CD25/CD127/CD95/CD27 yielded naive, central memory, regulatory and stem-like memory CD4+ cells. CDR1 and CDR2 (germline): LGHNA, YNFKEQ. This CDR3 spans 16 amino acids. Trimming at V came to 4 bases and at J to 4 bases, leaving 9 bases not matched to a gene. Expressed TCRB transcripts were sequenced because the isolated RNA had all been reverse transcribed beforehand. Assay used: immunoSEQ multiplex PCR; TCRdb lists only in-frame clones, some missing. The table has about 240,000 clones, 27% seen once. This record comes from a study of beta chain features in type 1 diabetes. Overall study findings and caveats: VDJ junctions in type 1 diabetes patients carried more deletions and fewer insertions.

Material: central memory CD4+ T cells from blood. V and J are TRBV4-2 and TRBJ2-5; 10 bases are shared with TRBD2. The sequence was obtained from a man aged 30 to 39 in good health. The CDR3 region has the DNA TGTGCCAGCAGCCCCCTTTTGAGCGGGGGGGTAGAGACCCAGTACTTC. Translated, it gives CASSPLLSGGVETQYF.